This T cell receptor (beta chain) was identified during a study of cytomegalovirus exposure and HLA in healthy donors. Turning to the study itself: Findings of an earlier analysis included 90 million to 120 million unique TCR beta sequences from 180 million or so T cells. The study, taken as a whole, reports: Sequencing depth roughly uniform across donors was assumed in presence/absence analyses.

In the PCR, 60 Vbeta and 13 Jbeta primers were used. Assay used: immunoSEQ multiplex PCR; TCRdb lists only in-frame clones, some missing. This sample's table reports fewer than 95,000 clones. The CDR3 is 13 amino acids. Deletions cut 8 bases from V and 6 bases from J, with 17 bases between. Germline V lookup: CDR1 MNHEY, CDR2 SMNVEV (reference sequence). With respect to this clone: Its matching antigen is unknown.

The sequence derives from a woman between 35 and 50 years old in good health and CMV-seropositive. The chain combines TRBV27 with TRBJ2-7; D not resolved. Input material: PBMCs. CDR3 protein: CASGCRTGGEQYF. In DNA form, the CDR3 reads TGTGCCAGCGGATGCAGAACGGGTGGCGAGCAGTACTTC.